The source of this T cell receptor (beta chain) is a study of T cells after yellow fever vaccination. Notes on the study in general: The secondary response was weaker but peaked faster, day 5 versus 15. FACS-sorted repertoires might harbor abundant contaminating clonotypes from the bulk population.

As concerns this clonotype: Its target is unknown.

In making TCR cDNA, 5'RACE template switching added a universal primer site and UMIs to it. One entry per CDR3 protein, called by TCRdb with MiXCR from the 5' RACE reads. The table includes approximately 300,000 distinct CDR3 sequences, 6.8% detected once. There are 16 residues in the CDR3. V lost 6 bases, J lost 9 bases, and 21 bases lay in between. From germline, CDR1 is MNHEY and CDR2 SMNVEV (reference sequence). The genes are TRBV27 and TRBJ1-6, with D possibly being TRBD1 (5 bases). This specimen was PBMCs, taken about 41 days after the first yellow fever vaccination. This receptor was obtained from a man aged 18 to 30 who received the YFV17D yellow fever vaccine. CDR3 sequence reads: CASSGDLNKWGSPLHF. The CDR3 nucleotides are TGTGCCAGCAGCGGGGACTTAAACAAGTGGGGTTCACCCCTCCACTTT.